This T cell receptor (beta chain) stems from a study of cytomegalovirus exposure and HLA in healthy donors. The V gene lost 5 bases and the J gene lost 7 bases, with 15 bases spanning the gap. This CDR3 region has 14 residues. The germline gives CDR1 MNHEY, CDR2 SVGAGI. A multiplex PCR was run with 60 Vbeta primers and 13 Jbeta primers. The repertoire was sequenced with immunoSEQ multiplex PCR; TCRdb's copy has only in-frame clones and lacks some. The sample carries over 80,000 clones, 70% to 85% recorded once. The receptor was derived from a man aged 45 to 65 in good health and CMV-seronegative. The rearrangement uses TRBV6-5 and TRBJ1-5; possibly TRBD1 for D (6 bases). The sequencing sample was made of PBMCs. CDR3 sequence: CASSGGQSWQPQHF. CDR3 sequence (DNA): TGTGCCAGCAGTGGTGGACAGTCTTGGCAGCCCCAGCATTTT.